Listed below are T cell receptor beta chains from one sample, sequenced in a study of cytomegalovirus exposure and HLA in healthy donors. The method was immunoSEQ multiplex PCR; TCRdb's version includes in-frame clones alone and lacks a portion of them. The table has 120,000 to 150,000 clones, about 72% seen once. Specimen: PBMCs. The origin of the receptors is a man aged 35 to 55 in good health and CMV-seronegative. Each CDR3 is given with its conserved first and last residue. D genes are given only for firm matches. Where a row states a size, it is once, few, many or the class of an expanded clone; other rows omit it.

cdr3_aa | cdr3_nt | v_call | d_call | j_call | clone_size
CASSYRPGVAFF | TGTGCCAGCAGTTACCGGCCCGGGGTGGCTTTCTTT | TRBV6-5 | NA | TRBJ1-1 | few
CASRDRGGSEWNEKLFF | TGTGCCAGCAGGGACAGGGGGGGGAGTGAATGGAATGAAAAACTGTTTTTT | TRBV25-1 | TRBD1 | TRBJ1-4 | NA
CASSFQGTQETQYF | TGCGCCAGCAGCTTTCAGGGAACCCAAGAGACCCAGTACTTC | TRBV5-1 | NA | TRBJ2-5 | NA
CASSFSPTRNTEAFF | TGTGCCAGCAGCTTTAGTCCGACAAGGAACACTGAAGCTTTCTTT | TRBV5-5 | NA | TRBJ1-1 | NA
CAWSPGIHGEKLFF | TGTGCCTGGAGTCCCGGGATACATGGGGAAAAACTGTTTTTT | TRBV30 | NA | TRBJ1-4 | few
CASSLFLGDIQYF | TGTGCCAGCAGTTTATTCCTAGGGGACATTCAGTACTTC | TRBV27 | NA | TRBJ2-4 | NA
CASSTPEGASYEQYF | TGTGCCAGCAGTACCCCAGAGGGGGCCTCCTACGAGCAGTACTTC | TRBV28 | TRBD1 | TRBJ2-7 | NA
CASSGRQGGYTEAFF | TGTGCCAGCAGTGGCAGACAGGGGGGATACACTGAAGCTTTCTTT | TRBV25-1 | TRBD1 | TRBJ1-1 | NA
CSVEDRTDRSNTGELFF | TGCAGCGTTGAAGATCGGACGGACAGGTCGAACACCGGGGAGCTGTTTTTT | TRBV29-1 | TRBD1 | TRBJ2-2 | NA
CASSLNIRERITQYF | TGTGCCAGCAGTTTAAACATTCGGGAGAGAATAACCCAGTACTTC | TRBV27 | NA | TRBJ2-5 | NA
CASSNRDEQYF | TGTGCCAGCAGTAACAGAGACGAGCAGTACTTC | TRBV6-1 | NA | TRBJ2-7 | few
CASSSKTSSYEQYF | TGCGCCAGCAGTTCCAAGACAAGCTCCTACGAGCAGTACTTC | TRBV23-1 | NA | TRBJ2-7 | few
CASSPQPQASGTQYF | TGTGCCAGCTCACCCCAGCCCCAGGCGAGTGGGACCCAGTACTTC | TRBV18 | NA | TRBJ2-5 | few
CAIRDSAGWYEQYF | TGTGCCATCAGGGACTCGGCAGGCTGGTACGAGCAGTACTTC | TRBV10-3 | NA | TRBJ2-7 | NA
CASSQSTTQETQYF | TGTGCCAGCAGCCAAAGCACCACCCAAGAGACCCAGTACTTC | TRBV14 | NA | TRBJ2-5 | NA
CASVAGTEAFF | TGTGCCAGCGTCGCGGGGACTGAAGCTTTCTTT | TRBV28 | NA | TRBJ1-1 | NA
CASTSIESGTNEKLFF | TGTGCCAGCACCTCTATCGAATCGGGTACTAATGAAAAACTGTTTTTT | TRBV28 | NA | TRBJ1-4 | NA
CASSQAGTSGFDTQYF | TGCGCCAGCAGCCAAGCCGGGACTAGCGGGTTTGATACGCAGTATTTT | TRBV4-1 | TRBD2 | TRBJ2-3 | NA
CASSQVAGGMNEQFF | TGCGCCAGCAGCCAGGTAGCGGGAGGAATGAATGAGCAGTTCTTC | TRBV4-3 | TRBD2 | TRBJ2-1 | NA
CASTIGGSNQPQHF | TGTGCCAGCACCATCGGCGGTAGCAATCAGCCCCAGCATTTT | TRBV28 | NA | TRBJ1-5 | NA
CASSYLTALNTEAFF | TGTGCCAGCAGCTACCTGACAGCCTTGAACACTGAAGCTTTCTTT | TRBV7-2 | NA | TRBJ1-1 | NA
CASSVSSGRAFGANVLTF | TGTGCCAGCAGTGTCTCTAGCGGGAGGGCCTTTGGGGCCAACGTCCTGACTTTC | TRBV28 | TRBD2 | TRBJ2-6 | NA
CASSTTSGAYNEQFF | TGTGCCAGCAGCACGACTAGTGGGGCCTACAATGAGCAGTTCTTC | TRBV11-3 | NA | TRBJ2-1 | NA
CASSLLSNFMNTEAFF | TGTGCCAGCAGTCTACTTTCGAACTTTATGAACACTGAAGCTTTCTTT | TRBV13 | NA | TRBJ1-1 | once
CASSLVGGRAGEQYF | TGTGCCAGCAGCTTAGTTGGAGGGAGGGCGGGAGAGCAGTACTTC | TRBV7-6 | TRBD2 | TRBJ2-7 | NA
CASSLSGGMNTEAFF | TGCGCCAGCAGCTTGAGTGGTGGCATGAACACTGAAGCTTTCTTT | TRBV5-1 | NA | TRBJ1-1 | few
CASSLGQEVHEQYF | TGCGCCAGCAGCTTGGGGCAGGAGGTCCACGAGCAGTACTTC | TRBV5-1 | NA | TRBJ2-7 | few
CASRRLAHEQYF | TGTGCCAGCAGGAGACTAGCCCACGAGCAGTACTTC | TRBV2 | TRBD2 | TRBJ2-7 | NA